This T cell receptor (beta chain) was retrieved from a study of blood T cell repertoires in COVID-19. Turning to the study itself: Samples representing acute and convalescent COVID-19 were sourced from the United States, Italy and Spain. Sources were T cells, B-cell-depleted T cells, or PBMCs; the material itself was cDNA or gDNA.

This CDR3 is 12 amino acids long. Trimming cost V 5 bases and J 7 bases, with 9 bases left between them. CDR1 and CDR2 from the germline V gene are KGHSH and LQKENI. The authors' processing: Estimates of nucleated cell counts were drawn from the amplification of reference gene primers. Here immunoSEQ multiplex PCR was the method, and the copy in TCRdb shows in-frame clones only, minus some. V and J calls and clone size follow that table, whereas D and trimming were derived from the DNA. The sample lists some 68,000 clones; about 80% were seen once. This clonotype originated in a man between 65 and 85 years old with acute or convalescent COVID-19. The rearrangement joins TRBV18 to TRBJ2-1; D call uncertain. Source material: peripheral blood. The DNA for the CDR3 is TGTGCCAGCTCATCTTTGTCTAATGAGCAGTTCTTC. It specifies CASSSLSNEQFF.